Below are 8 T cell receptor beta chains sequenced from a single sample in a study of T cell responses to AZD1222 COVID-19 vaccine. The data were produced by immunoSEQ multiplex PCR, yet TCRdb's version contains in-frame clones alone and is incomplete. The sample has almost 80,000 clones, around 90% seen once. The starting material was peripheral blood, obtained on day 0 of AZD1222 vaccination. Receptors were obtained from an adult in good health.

CDR3 loop: CASSVSGTSGSIDTQYF. As DNA, the CDR3 is TGTGCCAGCTCAGTCTCCGGGACTAGCGGGAGTATAGATACGCAGTATTTT. The chain has TRBV18 and TRBJ2-3, with 14 bases fitting TRBD2. The germline V gene has CDR1 KGHSH and CDR2 LQKENI. The ends lost 5 bases at V and 5 bases at J; junction bases unmatched: 9. This CDR3 is built from 17 residues.

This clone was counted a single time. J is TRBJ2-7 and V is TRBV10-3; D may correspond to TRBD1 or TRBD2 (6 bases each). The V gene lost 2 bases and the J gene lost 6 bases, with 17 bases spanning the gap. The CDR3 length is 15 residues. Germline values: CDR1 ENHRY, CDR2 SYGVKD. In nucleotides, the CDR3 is TGTGCCATCAGTGAGAGGGGGGAAACAAGTGCCGAGCAGTACTTC. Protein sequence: CAISERGETSAEQYF.

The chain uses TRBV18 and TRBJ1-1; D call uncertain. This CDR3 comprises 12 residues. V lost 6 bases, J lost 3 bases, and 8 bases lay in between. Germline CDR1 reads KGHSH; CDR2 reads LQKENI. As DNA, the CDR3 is TGTGCCAGCTCTAATGGGTACACTGAAGCTTTCTTT. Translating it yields CASSNGYTEAFF.

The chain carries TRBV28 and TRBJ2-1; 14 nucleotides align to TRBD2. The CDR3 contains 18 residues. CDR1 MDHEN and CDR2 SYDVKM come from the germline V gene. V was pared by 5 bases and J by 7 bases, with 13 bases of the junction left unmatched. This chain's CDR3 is CASSPEGTSGRAGNEQFF. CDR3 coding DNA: TGTGCCAGCAGTCCCGAGGGGACTAGCGGGAGAGCGGGGAATGAGCAGTTCTTC.

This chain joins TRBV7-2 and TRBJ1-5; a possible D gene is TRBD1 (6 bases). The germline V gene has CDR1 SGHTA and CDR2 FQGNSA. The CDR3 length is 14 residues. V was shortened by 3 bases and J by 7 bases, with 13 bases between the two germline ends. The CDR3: CASSFGQPGQPQHF. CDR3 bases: TGTGCCAGCAGCTTTGGACAGCCCGGGCAGCCCCAGCATTTT. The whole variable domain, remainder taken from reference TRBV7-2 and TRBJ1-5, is GAGVSQSPSNKVTEKGKDVELRCDPISGHTALYWYRQSLGQGLEFLIYFQGNSAPDKSGLPSDRFSAERTGGSVSTLTIQRTQQEDSAVYLCASSFGQPGQPQHFGDGTRLSIL.

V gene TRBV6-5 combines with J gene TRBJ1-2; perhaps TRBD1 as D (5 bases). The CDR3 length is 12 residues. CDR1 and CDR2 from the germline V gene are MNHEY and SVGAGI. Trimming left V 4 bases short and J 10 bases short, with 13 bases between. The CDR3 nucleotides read TGTGCCAGCAGTTCCTACGGGACCTTCTACACCTTC. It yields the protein CASSSYGTFYTF.

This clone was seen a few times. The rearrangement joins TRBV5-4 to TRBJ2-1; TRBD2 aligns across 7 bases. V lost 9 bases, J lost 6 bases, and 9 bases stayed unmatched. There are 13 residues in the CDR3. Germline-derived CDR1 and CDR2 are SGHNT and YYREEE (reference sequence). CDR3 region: CATGRRSPNEQFF. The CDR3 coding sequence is TGTGCCACCGGGAGGAGATCCCCCAATGAGCAGTTCTTC.

CDR3 residues: CASSPRGRAEAFF. Written as DNA, the CDR3 is TGTGCCAGCAGCCCCAGGGGGCGGGCTGAAGCTTTCTTT. This chain uses TRBV5-6 with TRBJ1-1; 8 nucleotides line up with TRBD1. Germline assignment: CDR1 SGHDT and CDR2 YYEEEE. V gave up 4 bases and J gave up 6 bases; unmatched junction bases: 5. The CDR3 loop spans 13 amino acids.